The 24 T cell receptor beta chains below come from one sample, sequenced in a study of regulatory T cells in long-lasting Graves disease. Time point meaning: newly diagnosed GD, antithyroid drugs for less than 3 months. After RNA was extracted from PBMCs, the TCR library was made from it. Library construction for TCR beta used iRepertoire HTBI primers and Arm-PCR of CDR3 regions. TCRdb passed the multiplex PCR reads through MiXCR, listing each CDR3 protein once. The sample shows about 240,000 distinct CDR3 sequences, 20% to 25% of them seen only once. This specimen consisted of peripheral blood mononuclear cells (PBMCs), obtained at new diagnosis, from a patient treated with antithyroid drugs. The source is a female donor with Graves disease.

With regard to this clonotype: A far bigger clonotype differs at one base, so this is likely a read error. V usage is TRBV7-6 and J usage is TRBJ2-3; D not certain. The last part of the DNA fits TRBJ2-7 better; the J call may be wrong. The CDR3 loop spans 16 amino acids. Germline V gene data show CDR1 as SGHVS and CDR2 as FNYEAQ. This chain's CDR3 is CASSLEWSRLGYEQYF. The CDR3 DNA is TGTGCCAGCAGCTTAGAATGGTCCAGGTTAGGCTACGAGCAGTACTTC.

Worth noting for this clonotype: A read error may be the cause here, since a much bigger clone is one base away. The V gene is TRBV2, the J gene TRBJ2-5; D assignment may be TRBD1 or TRBD2 (5 bases each). Germline V gene data show CDR1 as SNHLY and CDR2 as FYNNEI. This CDR3 comprises 15 residues. The CDR3 loop reads CTSSPTGTADETQYF. The CDR3 DNA sequence: TGTACCAGCAGCCCAACCGGGACGGCAGACGAGACCCAGTACTTC.

This clonotype was seen ten or more times. The chain couples TRBV29-1 to TRBJ2-7; D possibly corresponds to TRBD2 (5 bases). CDR1 and CDR2 from the germline V gene are SQVTM and ANQGSEA. Trimming removed 6 bases at V and 7 bases at J, with 19 bases between. The CDR3 consists of 13 residues. The CDR3 DNA reads as TGCAGCGTGGCCGGGTCCTCTACGGGGGAGCAGTACTTC. Translating gives CSVAGSSTGEQYF.

This clonotype was seen only a few times. The V gene is TRBV4-1, the J gene TRBJ2-1, with 11 nucleotides matching TRBD2. The CDR3 extends over 16 amino acids. Losses at the gene ends were 0 bases for V and 4 bases for J; bases not matched to a gene: 2. Germline values: CDR1 MGHRA, CDR2 YSYEKL. The CDR3 reads CASSQELAGGYNEQFF. The CDR3 region has the DNA TGCGCCAGCAGCCAAGAATTAGCGGGGGGGTACAATGAGCAGTTCTTC.

This clonotype was recorded many times. V usage is TRBV12-3 or TRBV12-4 and J usage is TRBJ2-7, with a possible D match to TRBD1 (6 bases). Trimming took off 0 bases at V and 3 bases at J, with 15 bases between the two ends. This CDR3 has 16 amino acids. The CDR3 nucleotides read TGTGCCAGCAGTTTAGCCCACGCAGGGGTGAGCTACGAGCAGTACTTC. It specifies CASSLAHAGVSYEQYF.

This rearrangement joins TRBV7-2 to TRBJ2-5, with D possibly being TRBD2 (6 bases). Germline CDR1 SGHTA, CDR2 FQGNSA. V was pared by 2 bases and J by 5 bases, with 15 bases between. The CDR3 runs to 15 residues. CDR3 bases: TGTGCCAGCAGCTTATGGCGGGGCGCAGGGGAGACCCAGTACTTC. Protein: CASSLWRGAGETQYF.

The chain has TRBV4-1 and TRBJ2-5, with 10 bases that match TRBD2. The V gene end was trimmed by 8 bases and the J gene end by 6 bases; junction bases not matched to a gene: 12. This CDR3 is built from 15 residues. Looked up from germline, CDR1 is MGHRA and CDR2 is YSYEKL. CDR3 loop: CASASGSGEFKTQYF. The CDR3 nucleotides read TGCGCCAGCGCTAGCGGGAGCGGGGAGTTTAAGACCCAGTACTTC.

This clonotype came up many times. The J gene is TRBJ1-5, the V gene TRBV19; D remains ambiguous. The ends were cut back, 0 bases at V and 6 bases at J, with 18 bases in the middle. The CDR3 contains 17 residues. The V gene's germline CDR1 is LNHDA and CDR2 SQIVND (reference sequence). DNA for the CDR3: TGTGCCAGTAGTATAGATCTAGTCCAGTTACGATCTCAGCCCCAGCATTTT. This codes for CASSIDLVQLRSQPQHF.

This clonotype was picked up many times. The chain has TRBV13 and TRBJ2-7; TRBD2 matches at 9 bases. The CDR3 sequence is 14 residues long. V lost 8 bases to trimming and J lost 1 base; unmatched junction nucleotides: 6. Per germline, CDR1 PRHDT and CDR2 FYEKMQ (reference sequence). The CDR3 coding sequence is TGTGCCAGCTCCCGCGGGGGGGCGTCCTACGAGCAGTACTTC. Its translation is CASSRGGASYEQYF.

This clonotype was observed at least ten times. J is TRBJ2-1 and V is TRBV11-3; 9 bases map to TRBD2. Germline V gives CDR1 SGHNT, CDR2 YENEEA. The V gene end was trimmed by 5 bases and the J gene end by 7 bases; junction bases not matched to a gene: 9. The CDR3 is made up of 15 amino acids. The CDR3 here is CASSPGLARRNEQFF. The CDR3 region has the DNA TGTGCCAGCAGCCCCGGACTAGCGCGTCGGAATGAGCAGTTCTTC.

This clonotype was counted only a few times. The chain employs TRBV4-2 and TRBJ2-7, with 7 bases fitting TRBD1. This CDR3 spans 14 amino acids. From germline, CDR1 is LGHNA and CDR2 YNFKEQ. Trimming cost V 4 bases and J 5 bases; bases outside gene matches: 8. CDR3 region: CASSPDRLNHEQYF. CDR3 bases: TGTGCCAGCAGCCCGGACAGGTTAAACCACGAGCAGTACTTC.

Ten or more counts support this clonotype. The chain joins TRBV29-1 to TRBJ1-1; 8 bases are a match to TRBD1. The CDR3 is 12 amino acids. V trimming: 3 bases; J trimming: 3 bases; junction bases outside the gene matches: 0. CDR1 SQVTM and CDR2 ANQGSEA come from the germline V gene. The CDR3 DNA reads TGCAGCGTTGAGGACAGGGACACTGAAGCTTTCTTT. Translating it yields CSVEDRDTEAFF.

This clonotype was seen more than once but under ten times. The chain has TRBV15 and TRBJ2-3; D gene uncertain. CDR1 is LNHNV and CDR2 is YYDKDF in the germline V gene (reference sequence). V dropped 0 bases and J dropped 12 bases, with 19 bases sitting between them. CDR3 length: 15 amino acids. CDR3 loop: CATSRDQLRGEIQYF. CDR3 in DNA: TGTGCCACCAGCAGAGATCAGCTCCGCGGAGAAATCCAGTATTTT.

V and J are TRBV7-9 and TRBJ2-1; TRBD1 agrees at 7 bases. Germline V gives CDR1 SEHNR, CDR2 FQNEAQ (reference sequence). V lost 0 bases to trimming and J lost 8 bases; unmatched junction nucleotides: 13. CDR3 length: 17 amino acids. The CDR3 spells CASSLAASADRVDEQFF. The CDR3 nucleotides read TGTGCCAGCAGCTTAGCGGCCTCCGCAGACAGGGTCGATGAGCAGTTCTTC.

This clonotype appeared many times. The genes are TRBV7-2 and TRBJ1-2; no reliable D call. Germline values: CDR1 SGHTA, CDR2 FQGNSA. V gave up 5 bases and J gave up 3 bases, with 13 bases separating them. The CDR3 consists of 14 residues. This CDR3 reads CASSHSPRDYGYTF. The CDR3 coding sequence is TGTGCCAGCAGCCATTCGCCCCGAGACTATGGCTACACCTTC.

In the case of this clonotype: This may be a read error, as it is one base from a much larger clone. This CDR3 fails to terminate in the conserved phenylalanine or tryptophan, so it likely reflects a read error. CDR3 DNA sequence: TGTGCCAGCAGCTTTGGTGAGCAGTTCCTC. Amino acid sequence: CASSFGEQFL. J is TRBJ2-1 and V is TRBV11-2; D is undetermined. CDR1 SGHAT and CDR2 FQNNGV come from the germline V gene. This CDR3 has 10 residues. V dropped 3 bases and J dropped 9 bases, with 3 bases sitting between them.

The sample holds a few counts of this clonotype. A much larger clone is a single base away; this may be a read error. V and J are TRBV7-2 and TRBJ2-3; 8 bases are shared with TRBD2. This CDR3 spans 17 amino acids. The V segment lost 8 bases and the J segment 2 bases; nucleotides outside the gene matches: 15. Germline V gene lookup returns CDR1 SGHTA and CDR2 FQGNSA. CDR3 residues: CASRWAGGGTFTDTQYF. The CDR3 bases are TGTGCCAGCCGGTGGGCGGGAGGCGGAACTTTCACAGATACGCAGTATTTT.

The V and J genes are TRBV11-2 and TRBJ2-5; 11 bases match TRBD1. Germline CDR1 reads SGHAT; CDR2 reads FQNNGV. V gave up 5 bases and J gave up 5 bases; unmatched junction bases: 7. The CDR3 length is 15 residues. The CDR3 DNA follows: TGTGCCAGCAGCCGCGGGACAGGGGGTGCGGAGACCCAGTACTTC. This gives the protein CASSRGTGGAETQYF.

This clonotype came up many times. The chain joins TRBV9 to TRBJ1-4; 9 bases agree with TRBD1. Germline CDR1 is SGDLS and CDR2 is YYNGEE. Germline trimming cut 4 bases from V and 7 bases from J; bases unmatched to any gene: 5. The length of the CDR3 is 14 residues. CDR3 protein: CASSRGQGSEKLFF. DNA for the CDR3: TGTGCCAGCAGCCGCGGACAGGGGAGTGAAAAACTGTTTTTT.

Points on this clonotype: Only one base separates this from a far larger clonotype, so it likely reflects a read error. J is TRBJ2-3 and V is TRBV5-5, with D uncertain. V was clipped by 2 bases and J by 4 bases, with 11 bases between them. Looked up from germline, CDR1 is SGHKS and CDR2 is YYEKEE (reference sequence). This CDR3 has 14 residues. Here the CDR3 reads CASSLPRNADTQYF. CDR3 sequence (DNA): TGTGCCAGCAGCTTACCCAGGAACGCAGATACGCAGTATTTT.

In its sample, this clonotype was seen many times. The V call is TRBV19, the J call TRBJ2-7, with TRBD2 matching over 7 bases. The trim removed 10 bases at V and 2 bases at J, leaving 8 bases unmatched. The CDR3 is 13 residues long. Germline V gene lookup returns CDR1 LNHDA and CDR2 SQIVND (reference sequence). The CDR3 sequence is CATREGRAYEQYF. CDR3 DNA sequence: TGTGCCACGAGGGAGGGTAGGGCCTACGAGCAGTACTTC.

The CDR3 sequence: CASSEGLAGALRTDTQYF. In DNA, the CDR3 is TGTGCCAGCAGTGAAGGGTTAGCGGGGGCTCTCCGCACAGATACGCAGTATTTT. The chain is built from TRBV2 and TRBJ2-3, with TRBD2 matching 9 bases. CDR1 is SNHLY and CDR2 is FYNNEI in the germline V gene. J was trimmed by 1 base and V by 1 base; bases with no gene match: 9. The CDR3 is 18 amino acids.

The V gene is TRBV12-5, the J gene TRBJ2-1; possibly TRBD2 for D (7 bases). The CDR3 covers 15 residues. From germline, CDR1 is LGHNT and CDR2 FRNRAP. The germline V and J ends were trimmed by 4 bases and 11 bases, with 21 bases remaining between them. This CDR3 is CASGSRRGRVNKQFF. CDR3 bases: TGTGCTAGTGGTTCACGTAGGGGGAGGGTTAATAAGCAGTTCTTC.

This clonotype was seen at least ten times. The CDR3 region is CASTPRGGMNTEAFF. The CDR3 nucleotides read TGTGCCAGCACCCCCCGTGGGGGCATGAACACTGAAGCTTTCTTT. The rearrangement links TRBV28 to TRBJ1-1; a weak D match, TRBD1 (6 bases). CDR1 and CDR2 (germline): MDHEN, SYDVKM. This CDR3 has 15 residues. Deletions cut 7 bases from V and 0 bases from J, with 15 bases between. Variable domain in full (rest from reference TRBV28 and TRBJ1-1): DVKVTQSSRYLVKRTGEKVFLECVQDMDHENMFWYRQDPGLGLRLIYFSYDVKMKEKGDIPEGYSVSREKKERFSLILESASTNQTSMYLCASTPRGGMNTEAFFGQGTRLTVV.